This T cell receptor beta chain derives from a study of beta chain features in type 1 diabetes. Study outcomes and limitations: More deletions and fewer insertions at VDJ junctions were seen in type 1 diabetes patients. Researchers reported that naive, central memory and Treg TCRB repertoires appeared more similar in patients than in healthy donors. Among patients with Type 1 diabetes, TCRB CDR3s were moderately but significantly shorter in every one of the four CD4+ subsets.

The CDR3 covers 13 residues. Germline V gives CDR1 SQVTM, CDR2 ANQGSEA. V shed 4 bases, J shed 6 bases, and the junction held 6 bases outside the gene matches. This clone has more than one count but fewer than ten. The antigen is not known. Reverse transcribing all isolated RNA meant expressed TCRB transcripts were sequenced. Only in-frame clones appear in the TCRdb table, and some are missing; sequencing was by immunoSEQ multiplex PCR. There are 20,000 to 25,000 clones in the sample; roughly 56% occur only once, and under 0.45% lies in the top ten. Sequencing was carried out using stem cell memory CD4+ T cells from blood. The chain links TRBV29-1 to TRBJ2-7, with 10 bases fitting TRBD1. The receptor was derived from a man younger than 30 with type 1 diabetes. CDR3 sequence (DNA): TGCAGCGTTGGACAGGGGGCCCCGGGCGAGCAGTACTTC. Protein product: CSVGQGAPGEQYF.